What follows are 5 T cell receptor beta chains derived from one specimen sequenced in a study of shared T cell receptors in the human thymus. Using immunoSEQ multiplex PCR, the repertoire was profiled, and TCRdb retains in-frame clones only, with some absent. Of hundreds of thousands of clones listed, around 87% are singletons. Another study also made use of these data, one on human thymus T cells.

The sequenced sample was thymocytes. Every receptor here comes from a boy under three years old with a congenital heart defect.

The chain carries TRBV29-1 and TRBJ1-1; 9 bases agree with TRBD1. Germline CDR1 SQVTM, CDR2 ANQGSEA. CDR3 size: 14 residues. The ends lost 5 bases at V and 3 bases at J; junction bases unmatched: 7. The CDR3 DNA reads TGCAGCGTTAGGGACAGGGAGAAGCACACTGAAGCTTTCTTT. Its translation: CSVRDREKHTEAFF.

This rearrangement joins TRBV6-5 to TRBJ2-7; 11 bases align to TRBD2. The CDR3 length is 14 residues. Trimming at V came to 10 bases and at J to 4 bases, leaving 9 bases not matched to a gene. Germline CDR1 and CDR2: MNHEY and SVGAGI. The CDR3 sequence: CATMIAGGPYEQYF. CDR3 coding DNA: TGTGCCACCATGATAGCGGGGGGGCCATACGAGCAGTACTTC.

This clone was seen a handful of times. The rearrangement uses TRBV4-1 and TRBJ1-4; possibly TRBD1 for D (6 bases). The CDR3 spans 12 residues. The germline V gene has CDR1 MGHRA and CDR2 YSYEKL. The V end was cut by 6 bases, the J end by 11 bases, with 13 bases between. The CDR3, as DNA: TGCGCCAGCAGTACACAGGGTAACAAACTGTTTTTT. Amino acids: CASSTQGNKLFF.

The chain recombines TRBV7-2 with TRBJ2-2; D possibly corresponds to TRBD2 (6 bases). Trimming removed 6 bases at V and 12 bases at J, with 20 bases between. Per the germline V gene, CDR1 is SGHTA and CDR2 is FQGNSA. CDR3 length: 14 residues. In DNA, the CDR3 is TGTGCCAGCAGTCCCTCTGCGGACTATGAGAAGCTGTTTTTT. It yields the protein CASSPSADYEKLFF.

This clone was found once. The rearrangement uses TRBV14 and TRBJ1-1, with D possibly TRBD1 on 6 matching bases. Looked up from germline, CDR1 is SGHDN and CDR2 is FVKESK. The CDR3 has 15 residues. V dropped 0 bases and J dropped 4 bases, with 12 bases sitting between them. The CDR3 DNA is TGTGCCAGCAGCCAAGAAACAGGGTCGGGCACTGAAGCTTTCTTT. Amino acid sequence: CASSQETGSGTEAFF.